Presented here are 18 T cell receptor beta chains from one specimen sequenced in a study of response to subunit inactivated influenza vaccine. In TCRdb, the RT-PCR reads were re-called with MiXCR into one record per CDR3 protein. The sample lists about 540,000 distinct CDR3 sequences, roughly a quarter occurring once. The sample was also reused in another study, on T cells expressing NK-cell markers. From that paper: What made the TCR beta cDNA was 5'RACE template switching with UMIs.

Sequenced here: CD4+ T cells sorted from PBMCs, sampled about 11 days after vaccination. These receptors all come from a man in his forties or fifties who received an inactivated influenza vaccine.

This clonotype occurred a few times. This chain uses TRBV15 with TRBJ2-1; 7 nucleotides match TRBD2. The V gene's germline CDR1 is LNHNV and CDR2 YYDKDF (reference sequence). CDR3 size: 14 residues. J lost 8 bases, V lost 3 bases, and 7 bases had no gene match. The CDR3 DNA sequence: TGTGCCACCAGCAGGGTGGCGGGGGTGGATGAGCAGTTCTTC. Translation: CATSRVAGVDEQFF.

This clonotype has just a few counts. The CDR3 reads CASSLFQGLPGDTQYF. The CDR3 nucleotides are TGCGCCAGCAGCTTGTTCCAGGGACTACCTGGGGATACGCAGTATTTT. The gene calls are TRBV5-1 and TRBJ2-3, with 7 bases fitting TRBD2. The CDR3 is made up of 16 amino acids. The V gene's germline CDR1 is SGHRS and CDR2 YFSETQ. Unmatched junction bases numbered 11, after V lost 1 base and J lost 6 bases.

The chain carries TRBV5-7 and TRBJ1-1; 8 bases map to TRBD1. TRBV5-7 is classed as an ORF, of uncertain function. This CDR3 has 15 residues. Germline trimming cut 4 bases from V and 2 bases from J; bases unmatched to any gene: 7. CDR3 DNA sequence: TGTGCCAGCAGCAACCCGGGACAGGTAAACACTGAAGCTTTCTTT. Amino acids: CASSNPGQVNTEAFF.

As DNA, the CDR3 is TGTGCCAGCTCACCCGGGACAGGGGGACTCGAGCAGTACTTC. Its protein is CASSPGTGGLEQYF. The genes are TRBV18 and TRBJ2-7; TRBD1 aligns across 11 bases. This CDR3 spans 14 amino acids. In germline, CDR1 is KGHSH, CDR2 LQKENI. V lost 3 bases to trimming and J lost 6 bases; unmatched junction nucleotides: 4. The entire variable domain, with the rest obtained from reference TRBV18 and TRBJ2-7, is as follows: NAGVMQNPRHLVRRRGQEARLRCSPMKGHSHVYWYRQLPEEGLKFMVYLQKENIIDESGMPKERFSAEFPKEGPSILRIQQVVRGDSAAYFCASSPGTGGLEQYFGPGTRLTVT.

The chain combines TRBV6-5 with TRBJ1-6; no clear D gene. CDR1 and CDR2 (germline): MNHEY, SVGAGI. V lost 0 bases and J lost 7, with 13 bases in between. The CDR3 is made up of 16 amino acids. CDR3 protein: CASSYSTGVGNSPLHF. The CDR3 DNA reads as TGTGCCAGCAGTTACTCTACTGGGGTCGGGAATTCACCCCTCCACTTT.

Turning to this clonotype: The germline gene is not matched at one end of the junction; a read error may be the cause. The chain carries TRBV20-1 and TRBJ1-1, with D maybe TRBD1 (5 bases). Germline CDR1 DFQATT, CDR2 SNEGSKA (reference sequence). The CDR3 consists of 17 residues. The CDR3 nucleotides read TGCAGTGCGAGAGATTCGGGGGTCCCAACCATGAACACTGAAGCTTTCTTT. It codes for CSARDSGVPTMNTEAFF.

The rearrangement links TRBV20-1 to TRBJ1-5; D is unresolved. This CDR3 is built from 12 residues. Trimming shortened V by 6 bases and J by 9 bases, and 15 bases separated the two germline ends. Germline CDR1 is DFQATT and CDR2 is SNEGSKA (reference sequence). In DNA form, the CDR3 reads TGCAGTGCCCTATTAATGGACGGGCCCCAGCATTTT. Protein sequence: CSALLMDGPQHF.

CDR3 protein: CASSQDWGGAGETQYF. The CDR3 bases are TGCGCCAGCAGCCAAGATTGGGGTGGGGCTGGGGAGACCCAGTACTTC. The J gene is TRBJ2-5, the V gene TRBV4-1; D possibly corresponds to TRBD1 (5 bases). V lost 0 bases to trimming and J lost 5 bases, with 16 bases between them. The CDR3 extends over 16 amino acids. The V gene's germline CDR1 is MGHRA and CDR2 YSYEKL.

This clonotype was seen more than once but under ten times. The rearrangement links TRBV6-5 to TRBJ1-2; the D gene is possibly TRBD1 (5 bases). The germline V and J ends were trimmed by 2 bases and 8 bases, with 15 bases remaining between them. CDR1 MNHEY and CDR2 SVGAGI come from the germline V gene. CDR3 length: 14 residues. This chain's CDR3 is CASSYRRGVRGYTF. The DNA for the CDR3 is TGTGCCAGCAGTTACCGTCGGGGGGTTAGAGGCTACACCTTC.

V is TRBV28 and J is TRBJ1-5; a weak D match, TRBD1 (6 bases). The CDR3 totals 14 residues. Germline V lookup: CDR1 MDHEN, CDR2 SYDVKM. The V end lost 5 bases, the J end lost 7 bases, and 15 bases lay between the germline ends. The CDR3 protein is CASSTQGLGQPQHF. For the CDR3, the DNA is TGTGCCAGCAGTACCCAGGGGTTGGGACAGCCCCAGCATTTT.

This clonotype was detected only a few times. V gene TRBV28 combines with J gene TRBJ2-3, with D possibly TRBD1 on 6 matching bases. The germline V and J ends were trimmed by 3 bases and 6 bases, with 13 bases remaining between them. The length of the CDR3 is 14 residues. Per the germline V gene, CDR1 is MDHEN and CDR2 is SYDVKM. CDR3 residues: CASSLPRGWDTQYF. Here the CDR3 DNA reads TGTGCCAGCAGTTTGCCAAGGGGGTGGGATACGCAGTATTTT.

This chain links TRBV5-1 with TRBJ1-6; weak D call: TRBD1 (6 bases). CDR1 and CDR2 from the germline V gene are SGHRS and YFSETQ. The CDR3 is made up of 15 amino acids. V lost 0 bases to trimming and J lost 10 bases, with 14 bases between them. The CDR3: CASSLGGRAESPLHF. In DNA, the CDR3 is TGCGCCAGCAGCTTGGGGGGGCGGGCCGAATCACCCCTCCACTTT.

This clonotype was found a few times. The chain links TRBV4-3 to TRBJ1-1; D not certain. V was shortened by 0 bases and J by 2 bases, with 4 bases between the two germline ends. There are 13 residues in the CDR3. The germline V gene has CDR1 LGHNA and CDR2 YSLEER. In DNA form, the CDR3 reads TGCGCCAGCAGCCAAGATTCTAACACTGAAGCTTTCTTT. It translates to CASSQDSNTEAFF.

The chain employs TRBV5-1 and TRBJ2-7, with D perhaps matching TRBD2 (6 bases). V was clipped by 4 bases and J by 5 bases, with 16 bases between them. The CDR3 is 14 amino acids. Germline assignment: CDR1 SGHRS and CDR2 YFSETQ. The CDR3 bases are TGCGCCAGCAGCGTGGGGGGATTCCGGGACGAGCAGTACTTC. Translating gives CASSVGGFRDEQYF.

The chain couples TRBV24-1 to TRBJ2-1, with TRBD1 matching over 8 bases. Germline V gene sequence: CDR1 KGHDR, CDR2 SFDVKD. The trim removed 4 bases at V and 2 bases at J, leaving 6 bases unmatched. This CDR3 contains 16 residues. The DNA of the CDR3 is TGTGCCACCAGTGAGCCGACAGGGGTAACCTACAATGAGCAGTTCTTC. Translating it yields CATSEPTGVTYNEQFF.

The genes are TRBV28 and TRBJ2-1, with 7 bases matching TRBD1. CDR3 length equals 14 residues. Germline-derived CDR1 and CDR2 are MDHEN and SYDVKM. Trimming cost V 5 bases and J 5 bases; bases outside gene matches: 6. CDR3 nucleotides: TGTGCCAGCAGTATGTGGCAGGGGGACAATGAGCAGTTCTTC. Translating it yields CASSMWQGDNEQFF.

The chain joins TRBV7-9 to TRBJ1-4; possibly TRBD1 for D (5 bases). Trimming shortened V by 6 bases and J by 3 bases, and 17 bases separated the two germline ends. The CDR3 contains 16 residues. Germline values: CDR1 SEHNR, CDR2 FQNEAQ (reference sequence). As DNA, the CDR3 is TGTGCCAGCAGAACCGGAGTCGGGGGACCTAATGAAAAACTGTTTTTT. This translates into CASRTGVGGPNEKLFF.

The DNA of the CDR3 is TGTGCCAGCAGCAGGGACAGGGGTTGGTACGAGCAGTACTTC. Translated: CASSRDRGWYEQYF. The V call is TRBV5-6, the J call TRBJ2-7; 10 nucleotides align to TRBD1. CDR3 length: 14 amino acids. V lost 4 bases, J lost 4 bases, and 5 bases stayed unmatched. From germline, CDR1 is SGHDT and CDR2 YYEEEE.